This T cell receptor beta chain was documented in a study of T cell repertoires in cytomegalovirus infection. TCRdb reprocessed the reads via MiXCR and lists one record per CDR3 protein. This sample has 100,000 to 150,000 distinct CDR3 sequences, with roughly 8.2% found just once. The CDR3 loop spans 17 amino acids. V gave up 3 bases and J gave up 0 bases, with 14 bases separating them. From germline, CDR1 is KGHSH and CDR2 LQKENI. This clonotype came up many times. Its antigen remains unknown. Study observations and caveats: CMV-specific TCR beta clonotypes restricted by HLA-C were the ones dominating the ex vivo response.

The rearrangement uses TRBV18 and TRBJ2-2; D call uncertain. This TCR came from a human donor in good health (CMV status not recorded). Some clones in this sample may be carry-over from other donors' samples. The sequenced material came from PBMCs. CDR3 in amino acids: CASSPLQGISNTGELFF. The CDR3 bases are TGTGCCAGCTCACCTTTACAAGGAATCTCGAACACCGGGGAGCTGTTTTTT.